The 15 T cell receptor beta chains listed next were all sequenced from one sample in a study of blood T cell repertoires in COVID-19. Measured with immunoSEQ multiplex PCR; TCRdb has only the in-frame clones, and not every one. The table lists over 150,000 clones, over 90% of them singletons. Sequences were obtained from peripheral blood. These receptors were obtained from a man in his fifties with acute or convalescent COVID-19.

The chain recombines TRBV7-8 with TRBJ2-3; possible D gene TRBD2, 6 bases. Germline CDR1 SGHVS, CDR2 FQNEAQ. V lost 1 base and J 2 bases, leaving 22 bases between the germline ends. This CDR3 is built from 19 residues. The CDR3 loop reads CASSLVPRAAGGNTDTQYF. As DNA, the CDR3 is TGTGCCAGCAGCTTAGTACCACGCGCGGCCGGAGGGAACACAGATACGCAGTATTTT.

The V gene is TRBV4-1, the J gene TRBJ2-1, with 11 bases identical to TRBD2. Germline assignment: CDR1 MGHRA and CDR2 YSYEKL. CDR3 size: 16 residues. Germline trimming cut 3 bases from V and 6 bases from J; bases unmatched to any gene: 7. CDR3 sequence reads: CASSHLTSGISNEQFF. CDR3 nucleotide sequence: TGCGCCAGCAGCCACCTGACTAGCGGGATAAGCAATGAGCAGTTCTTC.

J is TRBJ2-2 and V is TRBV5-1, with 11 bases identical to TRBD2. The CDR3 has 16 residues. The V gene end was trimmed by 6 bases and the J gene end by 1 base; junction bases not matched to a gene: 5. The germline V gene has CDR1 SGHRS and CDR2 YFSETQ. The CDR3 region is CASKKLAGGNTGELFF. In DNA form, the CDR3 reads TGCGCCAGCAAAAAGCTAGCGGGAGGGAACACCGGGGAGCTGTTTTTT.

The chain combines TRBV7-2 with TRBJ1-5, with 7 bases identical to TRBD1. CDR1 is SGHTA, CDR2 FQGNSA, per germline. Germline trimming cut 0 bases from V and 7 bases from J; bases unmatched to any gene: 3. The CDR3 extends over 14 amino acids. The DNA for the CDR3 is TGTGCCAGCAGCTTAGCACAGGGGTACCAGCCCCAGCATTTT. It yields the protein CASSLAQGYQPQHF.

This chain links TRBV29-1 with TRBJ2-1; D is unclear. Germline CDR1 and CDR2: SQVTM and ANQGSEA. V dropped 1 base and J dropped 3 bases, with 4 bases sitting between them. This CDR3 comprises 12 residues. The CDR3 coding sequence is TGCAGCGTTGAAGTTATCTACAATGAGCAGTTCTTC. As protein: CSVEVIYNEQFF.

The chain carries TRBV5-1 and TRBJ2-2; the D is unclear. Germline assignment: CDR1 SGHRS and CDR2 YFSETQ. V lost 4 bases to trimming and J lost 0 bases, with 10 bases between them. There are 15 residues in the CDR3. The CDR3 nucleotides are TGCGCCAGCAGCAAAGACAATCCGAACACCGGGGAGCTGTTTTTT. Translating it yields CASSKDNPNTGELFF.

The chain employs TRBV7-2 and TRBJ1-5; no clear D. From germline, CDR1 is SGHTA and CDR2 FQGNSA. The CDR3 sequence is 15 residues long. With 1 base removed from V and 6 bases from J, the gap between germline ends came to 13 bases. CDR3 bases: TGTGCCAGCAGCTTAGGACTAAGGACTGGTCAGCCCCAGCATTTT. Translation gives CASSLGLRTGQPQHF.

The chain links TRBV19 to TRBJ2-3, with TRBD2 identical over 14 bases. The V and J ends lost 6 bases and 4 bases, in that order; junction bases with no gene match: 12. The CDR3 contains 18 residues. The V gene's germline CDR1 is LNHDA and CDR2 SQIVND (reference sequence). The CDR3 loop reads CASSNRGTSGGGADTQYF. The CDR3, as DNA: TGTGCCAGTAGCAACCGGGGGACTAGCGGGGGCGGCGCAGATACGCAGTATTTT.

CDR3 loop: CASSWWTSGDNEQFF. DNA for the CDR3: TGCGCCAGCAGCTGGTGGACTAGCGGGGACAATGAGCAGTTCTTC. This rearrangement joins TRBV5-1 to TRBJ2-1; 12 bases are a match to TRBD2. Per germline, CDR1 SGHRS and CDR2 YFSETQ. This CDR3 contains 15 residues. J lost 5 bases, V lost 3 bases, and 3 bases had no gene match.

This clone was recorded once. This chain connects TRBV3-1 (or the pseudogene TRBV3-2) to TRBJ2-1, with unresolved D. The CDR3 covers 14 residues. Looked up from germline, CDR1 is LGHDT and CDR2 is YNNKEL (reference sequence). The V end lost 0 bases, the J end lost 5 bases, and 8 bases lay between the germline ends. This CDR3 is CASSQDRLDNEQFF. The CDR3 DNA reads TGTGCCAGCAGCCAAGATCGTTTAGACAATGAGCAGTTCTTC.

This chain links TRBV30 with TRBJ2-7; D remains unclear. In germline, CDR1 is GTSNPN, CDR2 SVGIG (reference sequence). V was shortened by 0 bases and J by 2 bases, with 11 bases between the two germline ends. CDR3 size: 14 residues. CDR3 region: CAWSVTNPPYEQYF. As DNA, the CDR3 is TGTGCCTGGAGTGTCACTAACCCTCCCTACGAGCAGTACTTC.

The CDR3: CSVERGAGETQYF. CDR3 bases: TGCAGCGTTGAGCGGGGAGCAGGGGAGACCCAGTACTTC. This sequence joins TRBV29-1 and TRBJ2-5, with D perhaps TRBD2 (6 bases). CDR1 is SQVTM and CDR2 is ANQGSEA in the germline V gene. This CDR3 spans 13 amino acids. With 3 bases removed from V and 5 bases from J, the gap between germline ends came to 13 bases.

The chain recombines TRBV20-1 with TRBJ2-3; 8 positions agree with TRBD2. The junction had 4 bases not matched to a gene; V was cut back by 5 bases and J by 9 bases. The CDR3 is made up of 11 amino acids. Germline V CDR1 and CDR2: DFQATT, SNEGSKA (reference sequence). The CDR3 nucleotides are TGCAGTGCTGTGGGACTAGGAACGCAGTATTTT. It yields the protein CSAVGLGTQYF.

The chain is built from TRBV27 and TRBJ2-2; D is undetermined. Germline values: CDR1 MNHEY, CDR2 SMNVEV (reference sequence). V was trimmed by 7 bases and J by 0 bases, leaving 21 bases between them. The CDR3 sequence is 18 residues long. The CDR3 DNA reads TGTGCCAGCACTCTCACCGAACTCTACCTCACGAACACCGGGGAGCTGTTTTTT. It codes for CASTLTELYLTNTGELFF.

The chain combines TRBV3-1 (or the pseudogene TRBV3-2) with TRBJ2-7, with D perhaps matching TRBD2 (5 bases). CDR3 length: 12 amino acids. Germline CDR1 and CDR2: LGHDT and YNNKEL (reference sequence). Trimming left V 5 bases short and J 3 bases short, with 8 bases between. For the CDR3, the DNA is TGTGCCAGCAGCTTACGGGGCTACGAGCAGTACGTC. This encodes CASSLRGYEQYV.